This T cell receptor (beta chain) was recovered during a study of blood T cell repertoires in COVID-19. Overall study context: Collection of acute and convalescent COVID-19 samples took place in the United States, Italy and Spain. Sources were T cells, B-cell-depleted T cells, or PBMCs; the material itself was cDNA or gDNA.

Under the authors' procedure: Using reference gene primer amplification, nucleated cell counts were estimated. This table comes from immunoSEQ multiplex PCR, and its TCRdb copy is limited to in-frame clones, with some not included. V and J calls and clone size are those listed in that table; D and trimming were worked out from the DNA. Among about 180,000 clones listed, 84% were seen once. The CDR3 covers 15 residues. The V and J ends lost 6 bases and 9 bases, in that order; junction bases with no gene match: 7. Germline-derived CDR1 and CDR2 are SNHLY and FYNNEI. Sample: peripheral blood. The TCR was taken from a human donor in a cohort sampled during active COVID-19. The V and J genes are TRBV2 and TRBJ2-1, with TRBD2 matching over 14 bases. CDR3 region: CASRKTSGGGTEQFF. Written as DNA, the CDR3 is TGTGCCAGCAGAAAGACTAGCGGGGGGGGTACTGAGCAGTTCTTC.